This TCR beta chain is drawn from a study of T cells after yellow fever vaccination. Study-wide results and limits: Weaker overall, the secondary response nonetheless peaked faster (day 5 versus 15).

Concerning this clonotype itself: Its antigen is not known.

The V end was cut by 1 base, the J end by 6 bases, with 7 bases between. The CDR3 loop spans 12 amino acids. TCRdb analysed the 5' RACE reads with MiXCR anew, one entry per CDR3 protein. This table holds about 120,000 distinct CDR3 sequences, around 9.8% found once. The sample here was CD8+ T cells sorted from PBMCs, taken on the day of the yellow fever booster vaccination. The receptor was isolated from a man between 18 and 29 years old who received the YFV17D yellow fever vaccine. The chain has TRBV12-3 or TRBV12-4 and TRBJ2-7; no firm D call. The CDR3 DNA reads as TGTGCCAGCAGTTTAGGAAGGGCCGAGCAGTACGTC. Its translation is CASSLGRAEQYV.